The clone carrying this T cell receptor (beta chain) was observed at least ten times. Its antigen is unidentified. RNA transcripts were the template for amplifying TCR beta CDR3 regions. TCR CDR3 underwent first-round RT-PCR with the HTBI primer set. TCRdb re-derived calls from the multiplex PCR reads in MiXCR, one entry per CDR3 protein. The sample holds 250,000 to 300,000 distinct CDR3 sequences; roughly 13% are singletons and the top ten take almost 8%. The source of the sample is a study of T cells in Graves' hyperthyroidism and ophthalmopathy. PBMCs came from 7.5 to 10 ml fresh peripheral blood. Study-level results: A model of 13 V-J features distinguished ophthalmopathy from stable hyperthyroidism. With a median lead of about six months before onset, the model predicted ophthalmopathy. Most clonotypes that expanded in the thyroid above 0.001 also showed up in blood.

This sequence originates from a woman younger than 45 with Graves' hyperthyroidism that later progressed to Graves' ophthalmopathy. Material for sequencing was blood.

CDR3 sequence reads: CASSLLLAGGITGELFF. DNA for the CDR3: TGTGCCAGCAGTCTATTACTAGCGGGAGGGATCACCGGGGAGCTGTTTTTT. V is TRBV27 and J is TRBJ2-2; TRBD2 matches at 13 bases. Germline V lookup: CDR1 MNHEY, CDR2 SMNVEV (reference sequence). This CDR3 contains 17 residues. With V trimmed by 5 bases and J by 4 bases, 7 bases remained unmatched.